A selection of T cell receptor beta chains follows, all from one sample in a study of blood T cell repertoires in COVID-19. The assay was immunoSEQ multiplex PCR, and TCRdb's table has in-frame clones only and misses some. The sample lists about 300,000 clones; about nine tenths were seen once. Material for sequencing was PBMCs or T cells enriched from blood (not recorded which). The receptors here all came from a young man who had recovered from COVID-19. Each CDR3 is given with its conserved first and last residue. The D gene is left open where the match is weak. The size entry is marked missing in some rows and otherwise reads once, few, many or a size class.

V	length	J	D	size	DNA	CDR3
TRBV28	16	TRBJ1-2	-	once	TGTGCCAGCACCAAAGCGGGACTCGCTGGGAGATATGGCTACACCTTC	CASTKAGLAGRYGYTF
TRBV5-1	15	TRBJ2-7	-	-	TGCGCCAGCAGCTTGGACAGTGTTTCAGGTGTCGAGCAGTACTTC	CASSLDSVSGVEQYF
TRBV4-1	16	TRBJ1-3	-	few	TGCGCCAGCAGCCAAGTCGCGCGGGCGGAAGGAAACACCATATATTTT	CASSQVARAEGNTIYF
TRBV28	14	TRBJ2-2	TRBD2	-	TGTGCCAGCACCTCCGGGGGGAGCACCGGGGAGCTGTTTTTT	CASTSGGSTGELFF
TRBV5-4	19	TRBJ2-1	TRBD2	-	TGTGCCAGCAGCTTGACGCTACTAGCGGGAGGGCCCCGGTACAATGAGCAGTTCTTC	CASSLTLLAGGPRYNEQFF
TRBV5-1	14	TRBJ2-5	-	-	TGCGCCAGCAGCTTGGATTCCACAACAGAGACCCAGTACTTC	CASSLDSTTETQYF
TRBV6-5	14	TRBJ1-6	TRBD1	-	TGTGCCAGCAGACGGGACAGAGATAATTCACCCCTCCACTTT	CASRRDRDNSPLHF
TRBV3-1/TRBV3-2	16	TRBJ2-7	-	-	TGTGCCAGCAGCCAAGAAACCGGGACTCGCCCCTCCGAGCAGTACTTC	CASSQETGTRPSEQYF
TRBV7-2	18	TRBJ1-4	TRBD1	-	TGTGCCAGCAGCCCAGGGACAGGGGATTTTATGGCTAATGAAAAACTGTTTTTT	CASSPGTGDFMANEKLFF
TRBV7-8	16	TRBJ1-6	-	once	TGTGCCAGCAGCTTAGCGGGAGGTCCCTATAATTCACCCCTCCACTTT	CASSLAGGPYNSPLHF
TRBV3-1/TRBV3-2	18	TRBJ1-5	-	-	TGTGCCAGCAGCCAAGGTCAACAGGGAACCTATAGCAATCAGCCCCAGCATTTT	CASSQGQQGTYSNQPQHF
TRBV18	16	TRBJ1-5	TRBD1	-	TGTGCCAGCTCACCTCTCGGGACAGGGGGCCATCAGCCCCAGCATTTT	CASSPLGTGGHQPQHF
TRBV14	15	TRBJ2-3	-	-	TGTGCCAGCAGCCCGGACGACTACCACACAGATACGCAGTATTTT	CASSPDDYHTDTQYF
TRBV5-1	15	TRBJ1-6	TRBD1	-	TGCGCCAGCAGCCCCCGGGACAGCCATAATTCACCCCTCCACTTT	CASSPRDSHNSPLHF
TRBV7-6	13	TRBJ2-7	-	large	TGTGCCAGCAGCTTAGGTACCCTAAACGAGCAGTACTTC	CASSLGTLNEQYF
TRBV5-1	16	TRBJ2-3	TRBD2	few	TGCGCCAGCAGCCCACGGACTAGCGGGAGTCCAGATACGCAGTATTTT	CASSPRTSGSPDTQYF
TRBV11-3	15	TRBJ1-2	TRBD1	many	TGTGCCAGCAGCTCGGGACAGGGAGGGTTTTATGGCTACACCTTC	CASSSGQGGFYGYTF
TRBV28	17	TRBJ2-1	-	-	TGTGCCAGCAGACCCGTACAGGGCTCCAGCTCCTACAATGAGCAGTTCTTC	CASRPVQGSSSYNEQFF
TRBV11-3	13	TRBJ2-2	-	once	TGTGCCAGCAGCTTCCGGAACACCGGGGAGCTGTTTTTT	CASSFRNTGELFF
TRBV6-5	15	TRBJ2-5	TRBD2	-	TGTGCCAGCAGCTTGACTAGCGGGGGCCAAGAGACCCAGTACTTC	CASSLTSGGQETQYF
TRBV9	16	TRBJ2-2	TRBD2	-	TGTGCCAGCAGCGGACTAGCGGGGGGCCCCACCGGGGAGCTGTTTTTT	CASSGLAGGPTGELFF
TRBV3-1/TRBV3-2	13	TRBJ1-2	-	many	TGTGCCAGCAGCCAAGAAGGGCGGGGAGGCTACACCTTC	CASSQEGRGGYTF
TRBV7-8	16	TRBJ1-4	TRBD1	-	TGTGCCAGCAGCTGGACAGGGAATCCAACTAATGAAAAACTGTTTTTT	CASSWTGNPTNEKLFF
TRBV19	16	TRBJ1-6	-	-	TGTGCCAGTAGTACCCGCCAGGGGTTCTACAATTCACCCCTCCACTTT	CASSTRQGFYNSPLHF
TRBV2	15	TRBJ2-7	-	-	TGTGCCAGCAGTGGCGAGGCGGGCCCGACCTACGAGCAGTACTTC	CASSGEAGPTYEQYF
TRBV27	19	TRBJ2-5	-	once	TGTGCCAGCAGTCCAGCGCCCGGGGGGCGGCAAATCTTTCAAGAGACCCAGTACTTC	CASSPAPGGRQIFQETQYF
TRBV21-1	20	TRBJ1-1	-	few	TGTGCCAGCACGGCTTTTATGAGATTGCCGGTGGGGCGCGGGGACACTGAAGCTTTCTTT	CASTAFMRLPVGRGDTEAFF
TRBV24-1	15	TRBJ1-5	-	-	TGTGCCACCAGTGATGTGGGGGGGGGCAATCAGCCCCAGCATTTT	CATSDVGGGNQPQHF
TRBV2	15	TRBJ1-1	TRBD1	-	TGTGCCAGCAGTGGGCGACAGGGAGCGGACACTGAAGCTTTCTTT	CASSGRQGADTEAFF
TRBV5-6	13	TRBJ1-1	-	few	TGTGCCAGCAGCTTGAGAGTCGGCACTGAAGCTTTCTTT	CASSLRVGTEAFF
TRBV5-4	16	TRBJ2-1	-	-	TGTGCCAGCAGCTTAGGCGGATTAAGCTCCTACAATGAGCAGTTCTTC	CASSLGGLSSYNEQFF
TRBV12-5	18	TRBJ2-3	TRBD1	-	TGTGCTAGTGGTTTGGCCTCCGGGACAGGGGGCGGTAGGGATACGCAGTATTTT	CASGLASGTGGGRDTQYF
TRBV5-1	14	TRBJ1-1	-	-	TGCGCCAGCAGCTTGTACGGCTTCGGGACTGAAGCTTTCTTT	CASSLYGFGTEAFF
TRBV2	14	TRBJ2-3	-	-	TGTGCCAGCAGTGAGAGGGTGATCACAGATACGCAGTATTTT	CASSERVITDTQYF
TRBV5-1	16	TRBJ1-4	-	-	TGCGCCAGCAGGGCGACTACAGGGTCTTTGGTGGAAAAACTGTTTTTT	CASRATTGSLVEKLFF
TRBV5-4	13	TRBJ2-1	TRBD2	-	TGTGCCAGCAGCCCCGGACTAGCGGGAGCACAGTTCTTC	CASSPGLAGAQFF
TRBV27	15	TRBJ1-6	-	-	TGTGCCAGCATGCCAGGGGCCCTCTATAATTCACCCCTCCACTTT	CASMPGALYNSPLHF
TRBV30	13	TRBJ1-4	TRBD1	-	TGTGCCTGGAGGGGTACACAGGGGGTAAAACTGTTTTTT	CAWRGTQGVKLFF
TRBV18	15	TRBJ2-7	TRBD1	-	TGTGCCAGCTCAACTTCCGGGACAGGGGCATTCGAGCAGTACTTC	CASSTSGTGAFEQYF
TRBV10-1	13	TRBJ2-7	-	-	TGCGCCAGCAGTGAGGCCGAGCCGGACGAGCAGTACTTC	CASSEAEPDEQYF
TRBV20-1	14	TRBJ1-5	TRBD1	-	TGCAGTGCTAGTAGACAGGGGGCCGGGCAGCCCCAGCATTTT	CSASRQGAGQPQHF
TRBV4-2	17	TRBJ2-4	TRBD2	-	TGTGCCAGCAGCCAAGATCTCGTGCCGACTAGCGGGAGGGTGACCTTCTTC	CASSQDLVPTSGRVTFF